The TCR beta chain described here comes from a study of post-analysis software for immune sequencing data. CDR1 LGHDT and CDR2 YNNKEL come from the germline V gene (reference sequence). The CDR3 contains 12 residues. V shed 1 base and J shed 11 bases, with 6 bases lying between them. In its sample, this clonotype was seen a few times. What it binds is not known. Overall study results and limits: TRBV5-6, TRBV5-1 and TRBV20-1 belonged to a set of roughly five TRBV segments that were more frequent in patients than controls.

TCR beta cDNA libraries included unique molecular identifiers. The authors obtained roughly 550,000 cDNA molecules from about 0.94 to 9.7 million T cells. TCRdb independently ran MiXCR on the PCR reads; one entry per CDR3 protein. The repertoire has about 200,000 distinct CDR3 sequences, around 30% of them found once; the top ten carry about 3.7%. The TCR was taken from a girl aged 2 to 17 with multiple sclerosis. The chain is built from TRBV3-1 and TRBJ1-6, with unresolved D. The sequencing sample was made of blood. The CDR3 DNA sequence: TGTGCCAGCAGCCAAGCCGGGACACCCCTCCACTTT. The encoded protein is CASSQAGTPLHF.